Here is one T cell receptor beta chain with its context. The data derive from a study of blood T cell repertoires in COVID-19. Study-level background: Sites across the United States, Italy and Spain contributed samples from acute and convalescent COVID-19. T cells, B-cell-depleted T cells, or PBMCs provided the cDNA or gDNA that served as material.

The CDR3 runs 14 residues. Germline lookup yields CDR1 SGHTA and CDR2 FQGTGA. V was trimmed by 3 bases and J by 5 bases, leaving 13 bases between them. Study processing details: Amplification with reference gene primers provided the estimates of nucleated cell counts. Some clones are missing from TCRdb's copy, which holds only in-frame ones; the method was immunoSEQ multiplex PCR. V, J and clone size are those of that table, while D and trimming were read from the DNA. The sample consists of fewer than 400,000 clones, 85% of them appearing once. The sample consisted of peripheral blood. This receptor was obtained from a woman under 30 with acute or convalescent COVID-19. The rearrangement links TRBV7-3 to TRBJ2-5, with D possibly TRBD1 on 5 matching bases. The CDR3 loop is CASSLGREAETQYF. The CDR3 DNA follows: TGTGCCAGCAGCTTGGGCAGGGAAGCGGAGACCCAGTACTTC.